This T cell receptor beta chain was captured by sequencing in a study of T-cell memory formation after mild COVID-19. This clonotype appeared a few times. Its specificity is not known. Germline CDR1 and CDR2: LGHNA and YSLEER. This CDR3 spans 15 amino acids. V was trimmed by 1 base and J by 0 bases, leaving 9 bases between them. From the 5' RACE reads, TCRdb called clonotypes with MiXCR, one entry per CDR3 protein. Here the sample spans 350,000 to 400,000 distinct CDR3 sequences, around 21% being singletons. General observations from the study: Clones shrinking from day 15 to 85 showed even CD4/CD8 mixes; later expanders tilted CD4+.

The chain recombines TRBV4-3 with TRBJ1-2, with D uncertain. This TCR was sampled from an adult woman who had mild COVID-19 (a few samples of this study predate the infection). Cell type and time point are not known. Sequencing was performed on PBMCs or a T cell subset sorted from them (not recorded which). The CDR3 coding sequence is TGCGCCAGCAGCCAAGGGGCCAGGTCTAACTATGGCTACACCTTC. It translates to CASSQGARSNYGYTF.